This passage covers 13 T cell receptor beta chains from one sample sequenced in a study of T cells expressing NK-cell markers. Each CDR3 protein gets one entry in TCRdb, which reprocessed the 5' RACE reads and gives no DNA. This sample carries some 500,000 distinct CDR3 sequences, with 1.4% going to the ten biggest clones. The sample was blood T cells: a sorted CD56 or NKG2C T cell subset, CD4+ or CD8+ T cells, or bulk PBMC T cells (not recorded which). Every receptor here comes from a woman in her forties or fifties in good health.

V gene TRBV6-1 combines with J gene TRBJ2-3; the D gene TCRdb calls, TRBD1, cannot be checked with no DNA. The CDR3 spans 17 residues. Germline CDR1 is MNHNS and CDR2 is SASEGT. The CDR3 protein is CASSAKRGQRGTDTQYF.

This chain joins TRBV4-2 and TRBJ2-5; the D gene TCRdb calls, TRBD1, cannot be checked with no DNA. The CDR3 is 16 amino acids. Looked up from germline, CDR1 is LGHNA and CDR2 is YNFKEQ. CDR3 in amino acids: CASSPRQGEGQETQYF.

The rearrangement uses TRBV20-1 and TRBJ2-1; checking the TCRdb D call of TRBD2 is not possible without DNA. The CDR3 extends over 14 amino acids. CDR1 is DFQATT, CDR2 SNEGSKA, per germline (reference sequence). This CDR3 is CSALSSGVGNEQFF.

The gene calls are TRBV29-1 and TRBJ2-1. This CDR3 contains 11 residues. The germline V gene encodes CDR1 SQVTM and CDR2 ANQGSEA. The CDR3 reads CSVPTQFEQFF.

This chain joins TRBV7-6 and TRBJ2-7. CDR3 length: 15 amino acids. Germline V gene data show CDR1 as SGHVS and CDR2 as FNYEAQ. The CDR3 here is CASSLDFGQIEEQYF.

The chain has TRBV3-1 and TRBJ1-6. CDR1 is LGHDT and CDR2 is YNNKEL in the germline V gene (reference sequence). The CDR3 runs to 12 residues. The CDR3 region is CASSQDRSPLHF.

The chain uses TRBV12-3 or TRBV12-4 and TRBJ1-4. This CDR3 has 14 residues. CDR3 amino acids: CASCPRATNEKLFF.

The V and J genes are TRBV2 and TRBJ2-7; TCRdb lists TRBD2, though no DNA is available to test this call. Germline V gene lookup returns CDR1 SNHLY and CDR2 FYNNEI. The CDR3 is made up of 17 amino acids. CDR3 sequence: CASSVWGTTSGTYEQYF.

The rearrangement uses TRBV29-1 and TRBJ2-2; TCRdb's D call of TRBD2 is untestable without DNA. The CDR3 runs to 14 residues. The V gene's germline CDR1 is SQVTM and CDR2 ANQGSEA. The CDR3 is CSVRSGSPAGELFF.

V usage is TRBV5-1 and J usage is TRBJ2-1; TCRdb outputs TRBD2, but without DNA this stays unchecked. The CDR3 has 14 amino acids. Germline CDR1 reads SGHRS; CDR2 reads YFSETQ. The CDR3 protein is CASSTSGRLNEQFF.

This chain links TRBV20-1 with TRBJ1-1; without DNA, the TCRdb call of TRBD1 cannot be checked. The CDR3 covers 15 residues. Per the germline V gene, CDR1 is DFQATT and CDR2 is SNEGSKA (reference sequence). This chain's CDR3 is CSARPPTGGTTEAFF.

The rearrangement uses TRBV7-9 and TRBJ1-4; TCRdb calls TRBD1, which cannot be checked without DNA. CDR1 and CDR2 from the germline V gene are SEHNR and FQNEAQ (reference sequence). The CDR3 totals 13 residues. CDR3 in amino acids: CASATGSNEKLFF.

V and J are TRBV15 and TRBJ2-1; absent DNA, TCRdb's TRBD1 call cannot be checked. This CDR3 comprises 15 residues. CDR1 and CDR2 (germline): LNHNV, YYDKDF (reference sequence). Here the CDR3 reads CATSSPWERGYEQFF.